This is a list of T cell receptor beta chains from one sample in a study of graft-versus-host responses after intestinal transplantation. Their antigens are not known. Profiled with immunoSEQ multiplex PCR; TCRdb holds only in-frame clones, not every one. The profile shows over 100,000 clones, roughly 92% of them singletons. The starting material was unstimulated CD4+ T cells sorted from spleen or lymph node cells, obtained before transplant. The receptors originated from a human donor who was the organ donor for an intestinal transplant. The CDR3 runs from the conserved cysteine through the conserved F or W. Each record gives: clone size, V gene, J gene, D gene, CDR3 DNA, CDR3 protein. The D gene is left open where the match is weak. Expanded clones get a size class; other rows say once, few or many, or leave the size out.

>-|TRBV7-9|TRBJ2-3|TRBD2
TGTGCCAGCAGCTTAGGGGTACTAGCGGGAGTCGGCACAGATACGCAGTATTTT
CASSLGVLAGVGTDTQYF
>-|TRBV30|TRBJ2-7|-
TGTGCCTGGAGTGACGGGGGGCTCTACGAGCAGTACTTC
CAWSDGGLYEQYF
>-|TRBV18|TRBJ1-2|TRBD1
TGTGCCAGCTCACCAGGGCAGGGGGCGAGCTATGGCTACACCTTC
CASSPGQGASYGYTF
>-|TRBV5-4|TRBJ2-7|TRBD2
TGTGCCAGCAGCCCCGGGGGGGCAGGTCTCTACGAGCAGTACTTC
CASSPGGAGLYEQYF
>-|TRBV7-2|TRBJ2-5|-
TGTGCCAGCAGCTTAAGTCAGGGAGAGACCCAGTACTTC
CASSLSQGETQYF
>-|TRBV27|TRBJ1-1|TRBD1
TGTGCCAGCAGTTTACTGGGACAGGGGTCTGAAGCTTTCTTT
CASSLLGQGSEAFF
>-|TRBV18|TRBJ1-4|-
TGTGCCAGCTCGCCCCGAGGGGCAACTAATGAAAAACTGTTTTTT
CASSPRGATNEKLFF
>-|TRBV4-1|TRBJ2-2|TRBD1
TGCGCCAGCAGCCAAGATCAGTCCCTCAGGGGGCCCGGGGAGCTGTTTTTT
CASSQDQSLRGPGELFF
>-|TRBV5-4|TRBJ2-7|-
TGTGCCAGCAGCTTGCAACGTCAGGGCGCCGAGCAGTACTTC
CASSLQRQGAEQYF
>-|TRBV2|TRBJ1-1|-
TGTGCCAGCAGTGTAGCAGTAAACACTGAAGCTTTCTTT
CASSVAVNTEAFF
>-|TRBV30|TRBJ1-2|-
TGTGCCTGGTGTATTACCGGACCAGGGGTGGGGGGCTACACCTTC
CAWCITGPGVGGYTF
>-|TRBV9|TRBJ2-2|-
TGTGCCAGCAGCGTTCAGAGCGGGCCAACCGGGGAGCTGTTTTTT
CASSVQSGPTGELFF
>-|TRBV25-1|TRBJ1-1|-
TGTGCCAGCAGTGAATATAGATCCCCAAGCGACACTGAAGCTTTCTTT
CASSEYRSPSDTEAFF
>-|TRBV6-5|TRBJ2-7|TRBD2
TGTGCCAGCAGTGGTCTAGCGGCACACTCCTACGAGCAGTACTTC
CASSGLAAHSYEQYF
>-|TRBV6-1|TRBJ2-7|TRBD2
TGTGCCAGCGGCGCATTAGCGGGTCCATCCTACGAGCAGTACTTC
CASGALAGPSYEQYF
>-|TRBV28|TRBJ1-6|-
TGTGCCAGCGATCCGGGAAATTCACCCCTCCACTTT
CASDPGNSPLHF
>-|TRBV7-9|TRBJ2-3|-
TGTGCCAGCAGCCTGGGGCTTGGCACCCCGAGCACAGATACGCAGTATTTT
CASSLGLGTPSTDTQYF
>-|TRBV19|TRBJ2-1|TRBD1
TGTGCCAGTAGTATAATCGGACAGGGGTCCTACAATGAGCAGTTCTTC
CASSIIGQGSYNEQFF
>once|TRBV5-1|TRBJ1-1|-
TGCGCCAGCAGCTTTAGTAGAAACACTGAAGCTTTCTTT
CASSFSRNTEAFF
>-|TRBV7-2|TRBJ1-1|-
TGTGCCAGCAGCCCACAGGGCTCGAACACTGAAGCTTTCTTT
CASSPQGSNTEAFF
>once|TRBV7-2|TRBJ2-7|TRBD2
TGTGCCAGCAGCTCCGGCGGCGGGAGGACTGGGGGGCAGTACTTC
CASSSGGGRTGGQYF
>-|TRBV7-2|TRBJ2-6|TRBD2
TGTGCCAGCAGCTACGGACTAGCCCCCTCTGGGGCCAACGTCCTGACTTTC
CASSYGLAPSGANVLTF
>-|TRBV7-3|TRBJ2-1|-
TGTGCCAGCAGCTTATCGGGGAATGGGAATGAGCAGTTCTTC
CASSLSGNGNEQFF
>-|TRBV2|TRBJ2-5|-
TGTGCCAGCAGTGGTGATTGGGAGACCCAGTACTTC
CASSGDWETQYF
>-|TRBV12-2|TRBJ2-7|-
TGTGCAAGTCGCCAAGGCGAAACTCGGGAATACTACGAGCAGTACTTC
CASRQGETREYYEQYF
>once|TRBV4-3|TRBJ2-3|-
TGCGCCAGCAGCCAAGATGCCCCTGGGGCCGGAGATACGCAGTATTTT
CASSQDAPGAGDTQYF
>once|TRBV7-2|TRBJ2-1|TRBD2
TGTGCCAGCAGCCCAACCCCGGGACTAGCGGGAAAGAATGAGCAGTTCTTC
CASSPTPGLAGKNEQFF
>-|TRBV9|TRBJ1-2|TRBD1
TGTGCCAGCAGCGTAGATCCGGGACAGGGGTATGGCTACACCTTC
CASSVDPGQGYGYTF
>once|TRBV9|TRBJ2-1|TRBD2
TGTGCCAGCAGCGTAGGTCGGGCGGGAGGGCTCAGTGAGCAGTTCTTC
CASSVGRAGGLSEQFF
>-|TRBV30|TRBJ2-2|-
TGTGCCTGGGGGCGGGGGAACACCGGGGAGCTGTTTTTT
CAWGRGNTGELFF
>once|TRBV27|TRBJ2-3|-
TGTGCCAGCAGTTTAAGGGCCAGGGAGACAGATACGCAGTATTTT
CASSLRARETDTQYF